This TCR beta chain was profiled in a study of blood T cell repertoires in COVID-19. The CDR3 is 13 residues long. The V and J ends lost 4 bases and 9 bases respectively, with 13 bases between them. Germline CDR1 SGHNT, CDR2 YENEEA. In the authors' workflow: How many nucleated cells were present was estimated from reference gene primer amplification. Measured with immunoSEQ multiplex PCR; TCRdb has only the in-frame clones, and not every one. From that table come the V and J calls and clone size; the DNA was used to work out D and trimming. The table lists more than 12,000 clones, around 87% of them singletons.

The sequencing input was peripheral blood. This receptor was identified in a human donor in a cohort sampled during active COVID-19. The chain links TRBV11-3 to TRBJ2-1, with a tentative D call TRBD1 (6 bases). This CDR3 is CASSSVGGGEQFF. As DNA, the CDR3 is TGTGCCAGCAGCTCAGTTGGGGGCGGTGAGCAGTTCTTC.